Listed below are T cell receptor beta chains from one sample, sequenced in a study of shared clonotypes between healthy human individuals. Sequencing used immunoSEQ multiplex PCR; TCRdb keeps in-frame clones, though not all of them. The sample records over a million clones, about four fifths being singletons. The sample consisted of memory CD4+ T cells from PBMCs. These receptors all come from a man younger than 35 in good health. Some clones in this sample may be carry-over from other donors' samples. Both conserved end residues are part of each CDR3. Fields, in order: clone size, J gene, D gene, V gene, CDR3 protein, CDR3 DNA. D genes are given only for firm matches. Some rows have no size entry. The others give once, few or many, or a class for an expanded clone.

>NA|TRBJ2-1|NA|TRBV7-3
CASSPRSRNEQFF
TGTGCCAGCAGCCCTCGTTCTCGAAATGAGCAGTTCTTC
>NA|TRBJ1-2|NA|TRBV7-2
CASSLDRVGGYTF
TGTGCCAGCAGCTTAGACAGGGTCGGGGGCTACACCTTC
>NA|TRBJ2-7|TRBD1|TRBV28
CASSGQSPYEQYF
TGTGCCAGCTCGGGACAGTCCCCCTACGAGCAGTACTTC
>NA|TRBJ1-1|TRBD1|TRBV5-1
CASSLGTGPGRAFF
TGCGCCAGCAGCCTGGGGACAGGGCCCGGGCGGGCTTTCTTT
>NA|TRBJ2-1|TRBD2|TRBV2
CASRSTSGNYNEQFF
TGTGCCAGCAGATCGACTAGCGGGAACTACAATGAGCAGTTCTTC
>NA|TRBJ2-7|NA|TRBV19
CASSLNREGSYEQYF
TGTGCCAGTAGTTTAAACAGGGAAGGCTCCTACGAGCAGTACTTC
>NA|TRBJ2-5|NA|TRBV7-6
CASSLETQYF
TGTGCCAGCAGCTTAGAGACCCAGTACTTC
>NA|TRBJ2-7|NA|TRBV6-1
CASSLNSYEQYF
TGTGCCAGCAGTCTCAACTCCTACGAGCAGTACTTC
>NA|TRBJ1-3|NA|TRBV11-3
CASSLGHPGNTIYF
TGTGCCAGCAGCTTAGGCCACCCTGGAAACACCATATATTTT
>NA|TRBJ2-7|NA|TRBV11-2
CASSTQGTYEQYF
TGTGCCAGCAGCACCCAAGGCACCTACGAGCAGTACTTC
>NA|TRBJ1-1|NA|TRBV28
CASSRITSTREAFF
TGTGCCAGCAGTCGTATCACATCGACTAGAGAAGCTTTCTTT
>NA|TRBJ1-5|NA|TRBV4-2
CASSHNGEGGQPQHF
TGTGCCAGCAGCCATAACGGGGAGGGTGGACAGCCCCAGCATTTT
>NA|TRBJ2-7|TRBD1|TRBV5-1
CASSPPGQSYEQYF
TGCGCCAGCAGCCCTCCGGGACAGTCCTACGAGCAGTACTTC
>NA|TRBJ2-7|NA|TRBV19
CASSPRGGSSYEQYF
TGTGCCAGTAGTCCCAGGGGTGGGAGCTCCTACGAGCAGTACTTC
>few|TRBJ1-1|NA|TRBV7-9
CASSTENFYEAFF
TGTGCCAGCAGCACAGAGAACTTCTATGAAGCTTTCTTT
>once|TRBJ2-1|TRBD2|TRBV19
CASSTGTSSYNEQFF
TGTGCCAGTAGTACCGGGACTAGCTCCTACAATGAGCAGTTCTTC
>NA|TRBJ2-1|NA|TRBV4-3
CASSQTTDYLNEQFF
TGCGCCAGCAGCCAAACCACGGACTATCTCAATGAGCAGTTCTTC
>NA|TRBJ1-2|TRBD1|TRBV6-6
CASSSGGNYGYTF
TGTGCCAGCAGTTCAGGGGGAAACTATGGCTACACCTTC
>NA|TRBJ2-3|NA|TRBV20-1
CGVAATDTQYF
TGCGGGGTCGCTGCCACAGATACGCAGTATTTT
>few|TRBJ1-1|TRBD1|TRBV7-9
CASRQDRAPEAFF
TGTGCCAGCAGGCAGGACAGGGCCCCTGAAGCTTTCTTT
>NA|TRBJ2-7|NA|TRBV5-1
CASSPQQVGYEQYF
TGCGCCAGCAGCCCTCAACAAGTTGGCTACGAGCAGTACTTC
>NA|TRBJ2-1|NA|TRBV5-6
CASSLLKHEQFF
TGTGCCAGCAGCTTGTTAAAGCATGAGCAGTTCTTC
>NA|TRBJ2-7|NA|TRBV6-5
CASSYAGDFYEQYF
TGTGCCAGCAGTTATGCAGGGGATTTTTACGAGCAGTACTTC
>NA|TRBJ2-2|TRBD1|TRBV10-3
CATSLDAGLPGGGELFF
TGTGCCACGTCCCTTGACGCGGGTCTCCCAGGGGGCGGGGAGCTGTTTTTT
>NA|TRBJ2-7|TRBD1|TRBV5-1
CASSSGGLTGDEQYF
TGCGCCAGCAGCTCTGGTGGTTTGACAGGGGACGAGCAGTACTTC
>NA|TRBJ2-6|NA|TRBV7-3
CASSPPTTGANVLTF
TGTGCCAGCAGCCCCCCTACAACTGGGGCCAACGTCCTGACTTTC
>NA|TRBJ2-3|TRBD2|TRBV6-1
CASRAGGDTQYF
TGTGCCAGCAGGGCGGGGGGAGATACGCAGTATTTT
>NA|TRBJ2-7|TRBD1|TRBV11-2
CASSSTTDRAGEQYF
TGTGCCAGCAGCTCGACAACCGACAGGGCCGGCGAGCAGTACTTC
>NA|TRBJ1-5|NA|TRBV4-1
CASSPPNRASNQPQHF
TGCGCCAGCAGCCCCCCAAACAGGGCAAGCAATCAGCCCCAGCATTTT
>NA|TRBJ1-5|NA|TRBV7-9
CASSLNVGDQPQHF
TGTGCCAGCAGCCTAAATGTGGGGGATCAGCCCCAGCATTTT
>NA|TRBJ2-3|NA|TRBV13
CASSLGVSRFSTDTQYF
TGTGCCAGCAGCTTAGGGGTTAGCAGGTTTAGCACAGATACGCAGTATTTT
>NA|TRBJ2-2|NA|TRBV15
CATSRAGDTGELFF
TGTGCCACCAGCAGAGCAGGGGACACCGGGGAGCTGTTTTTT
>NA|TRBJ2-2|NA|TRBV9
CASSVASSPPTGELFF
TGTGCCAGCAGCGTAGCGTCCAGCCCGCCCACCGGGGAGCTGTTTTTT
>NA|TRBJ2-3|NA|TRBV7-3
CASSSDRGSTQYF
TGTGCCAGCAGCTCTGACCGGGGATCGACGCAGTATTTT
>NA|TRBJ1-2|NA|TRBV21-1
CAKIHRSYNYGYTF
TGTGCCAAGATACACAGATCCTATAACTATGGCTACACCTTC
>NA|TRBJ1-1|NA|TRBV11-2
CASSLTSRTEAFF
TGTGCCAGCAGCCTGACATCGCGCACTGAAGCTTTCTTT
>NA|TRBJ2-5|TRBD1|TRBV28
CASNLQGYQETQYF
TGTGCCAGCAATCTACAGGGGTACCAAGAGACCCAGTACTTC
>NA|TRBJ1-2|NA|TRBV7-2
CASSLGGAYYGYTF
TGTGCCAGCAGCTTAGGGGGGGCCTACTATGGCTACACCTTC
>NA|TRBJ2-5|NA|TRBV7-3
CASSFNAFQETQYF
TGTGCCAGCAGCTTTAACGCCTTCCAAGAGACCCAGTACTTC
>NA|TRBJ2-7|NA|TRBV11-2
CASSWGLRAEQYF
TGTGCCAGCAGCTGGGGCCTCCGGGCCGAGCAGTACTTC
>NA|TRBJ2-3|NA|TRBV6-4
CASSDWGADTQYF
TGTGCCAGCAGTGACTGGGGAGCAGATACGCAGTATTTT
>NA|TRBJ2-7|NA|TRBV9
CASSVAETGPGGQYF
TGTGCCAGCAGCGTAGCCGAGACAGGGCCCGGGGGGCAGTACTTC